Each of the 31 T cell receptor beta chains below was sequenced from the same sample in a study of cytomegalovirus exposure and HLA in healthy donors. The PCR employed 60 Vbeta primers together with 13 Jbeta primers. Method: immunoSEQ multiplex PCR; TCRdb's copy keeps in-frame clones and lacks some. The sample has about 150,000 clones; around 70% are singletons. Sequenced material: PBMCs. These receptors were collected from a woman aged 60-75 years in good health and CMV-seropositive.

The chain uses TRBV6-1 and TRBJ2-7, with TRBD1 identical over 8 bases. Trimming cost V 4 bases and J 3 bases; bases outside gene matches: 8. The germline V gene has CDR1 MNHNS and CDR2 SASEGT. The CDR3 extends over 15 amino acids. CDR3 DNA: TGTGCCAGCAGTGGAGACAGGGGACGAGGCTACGAGCAGTACTTC. This codes for CASSGDRGRGYEQYF.

This clone was found a few times. The J gene is TRBJ2-1, the V gene TRBV28; possibly TRBD1 for D (7 bases). Germline V gene sequence: CDR1 MDHEN, CDR2 SYDVKM. The CDR3 is made up of 17 amino acids. Trimming shortened V by 1 base and J by 7 bases, and 20 bases separated the two germline ends. Here the CDR3 reads CASSLSQGGGWKNEQFF. The CDR3 DNA sequence: TGTGCCAGCAGTTTATCTCAGGGGGGCGGGTGGAAAAATGAGCAGTTCTTC.

This clone was counted a few times. The rearrangement joins TRBV25-1 to TRBJ2-7; 8 bases align to TRBD1. Germline-derived CDR1 and CDR2 are MGHDK and SYGVNS. CDR3 length equals 12 residues. J was trimmed by 5 bases and V by 4 bases; bases with no gene match: 1. CDR3 coding DNA: TGTGCCAGCAGTGGGACAGGGAACGAGCAGTACTTC. It is translated as CASSGTGNEQYF.

This chain connects TRBV27 to TRBJ2-2; 7 bases map to TRBD2. V shed 8 bases, J shed 0 bases, and the junction held 6 bases outside the gene matches. Germline V lookup: CDR1 MNHEY, CDR2 SMNVEV (reference sequence). The CDR3 length is 15 residues. The CDR3 DNA is TGTGCCAGCGGCGCTAGCGGCGCGAACACCGGGGAGCTGTTTTTT. Translating it yields CASGASGANTGELFF.

V is TRBV6-5 and J is TRBJ2-7; perhaps TRBD2 as D (7 bases). The CDR3 sequence is 16 residues long. Trimming cost V 4 bases and J 1 base, with 17 bases left between them. Germline V CDR1 and CDR2: MNHEY, SVGAGI. This CDR3 reads CASSFAPRGGSYEQYF. The CDR3 DNA is TGTGCCAGCAGTTTTGCTCCCAGGGGAGGGTCCTACGAGCAGTACTTC.

The V and J genes are TRBV29-1 and TRBJ2-7; 10 bases fit TRBD1. V was clipped by 5 bases and J by 7 bases; unmatched bases: 8. This CDR3 is 13 amino acids long. Germline CDR1 SQVTM, CDR2 ANQGSEA. CDR3 loop: CSVSPGQGSEQYF. The CDR3 nucleotides are TGCAGCGTTTCTCCGGGACAGGGGAGTGAGCAGTACTTC.

The chain employs TRBV5-1 and TRBJ2-6; 9 bases fit TRBD1. Germline V gives CDR1 SGHRS, CDR2 YFSETQ. The CDR3 contains 18 residues. Losses at the gene ends were 0 bases for V and 0 bases for J; bases not matched to a gene: 4. DNA for the CDR3: TGCGCCAGCAGCTTGGCGGACAGGGGTAACTCTGGGGCCAACGTCCTGACTTTC. Protein: CASSLADRGNSGANVLTF.

The chain joins TRBV12-5 to TRBJ2-7; D is uncertain. Looked up from germline, CDR1 is LGHNT and CDR2 is FRNRAP. Trimming pared 1 base from V and 2 bases from J, leaving 9 bases between. This CDR3 has 14 residues. The CDR3 loop is CASGLDGPAYEQYF. The CDR3 region has the DNA TGTGCTAGTGGTTTGGATGGGCCAGCCTACGAGCAGTACTTC.

This clone was found a few times. The V and J genes are TRBV5-6 and TRBJ2-5; TRBD2 agrees at 13 bases. Germline V gene sequence: CDR1 SGHDT, CDR2 YYEEEE. CDR3 length equals 19 residues. The junction had 13 bases not matched to a gene; V was cut back by 1 base and J by 4 bases. The DNA for the CDR3 is TGTGCCAGCAGCTTGATCAGGGGGACTAGCGGGATGGTAGGAGAGACCCAGTACTTC. Translating it yields CASSLIRGTSGMVGETQYF.

This chain links TRBV10-3 with TRBJ2-1, with D perhaps TRBD1 (6 bases). Trimming removed 6 bases at V and 0 bases at J, with 9 bases between. Germline V gives CDR1 ENHRY, CDR2 SYGVKD. The length of the CDR3 is 14 residues. CDR3 region: CAISGQSSYNEQFF. The CDR3 DNA reads as TGTGCCATCAGCGGACAGAGCTCCTACAATGAGCAGTTCTTC.

V gene TRBV5-1 combines with J gene TRBJ2-4; the match to TRBD2 covers 8 bases. Per germline, CDR1 SGHRS and CDR2 YFSETQ. V dropped 0 bases and J dropped 9; count of bases not matched to a gene: 5. This CDR3 spans 14 amino acids. The DNA of the CDR3 is TGCGCCAGCAGCTTGGAAGAGCGGGAGACCATTCAGTACTTC. This gives the protein CASSLEERETIQYF.

The rearrangement links TRBV27 to TRBJ1-2; weak D call: TRBD1 (6 bases). This CDR3 is built from 11 residues. V shed 9 bases and J shed 8 bases, with 13 bases lying between them. Germline V gives CDR1 MNHEY, CDR2 SMNVEV (reference sequence). CDR3 nucleotide sequence: TGTGCCAGTTCACAGGGAAACGGCTACACCTTC. Protein sequence: CASSQGNGYTF.

The genes are TRBV5-5 and TRBJ2-7; 12 bases align to TRBD2. V lost 3 bases to trimming and J lost 2 bases; unmatched junction nucleotides: 3. The CDR3 length is 15 residues. In germline, CDR1 is SGHKS, CDR2 YYEKEE (reference sequence). The CDR3 is CASSSGLAGAYEQYF. The DNA for the CDR3 is TGTGCCAGCAGCTCGGGACTAGCGGGCGCCTACGAGCAGTACTTC.

The table lists this clone with a count of one. The chain employs TRBV11-2 and TRBJ1-3, with a weak D call TRBD1 (6 bases). Trimming took 2 bases from V and 8 from J, leaving 19 bases between them. CDR1 is SGHAT, CDR2 FQNNGV, per germline. There are 16 residues in the CDR3. The CDR3 region has the DNA TGTGCCAGCAGCTTAATCTCGAGAGGGGGTGCGGACACCATATATTTT. Translation gives CASSLISRGGADTIYF. The whole variable domain, filled in from reference TRBV11-2 and TRBJ1-3, reads EAGVAQSPRYKIIEKRQSVAFWCNPISGHATLYWYQQILGQGPKLLIQFQNNGVVDDSQLPKDRFSAERLKGVDSTLKIQPAKLEDSAVYLCASSLISRGGADTIYFGEGSWLTVV.

This chain uses TRBV15 with TRBJ2-4; 7 bases agree with TRBD2. This CDR3 has 15 amino acids. Germline lookup yields CDR1 LNHNV and CDR2 YYDKDF (reference sequence). With 3 bases clipped from V and 6 bases from J, the junction kept 8 bases outside the gene matches. CDR3 DNA sequence: TGTGCCACCAGCAGCCCCCGGGGAGGGAGAAACATTCAGTACTTC. Residues: CATSSPRGGRNIQYF.

CDR3: CATNALKPLIRTQGAGTEAFF. Here the CDR3 DNA reads TGTGCAACTAATGCCCTAAAGCCCCTTATCCGCACGCAGGGGGCAGGAACTGAAGCTTTCTTT. The chain has TRBV12-2 and TRBJ1-1; the table's D call of TRBD1 was not tested on the DNA. TRBV12-2 constitutes a pseudogene. The CDR3 spans 21 residues.

The chain uses TRBV30 and TRBJ2-7; TRBD1 matches at 8 bases. The length of the CDR3 is 14 residues. Germline V gives CDR1 GTSNPN, CDR2 SVGIG (reference sequence). V lost 2 bases, J lost 6 bases, and 9 bases stayed unmatched. The CDR3 DNA reads as TGTGCCTGGAGTCTAACCGGACAGGGAGGCGAGCAGTACTTC. It encodes CAWSLTGQGGEQYF.

The rearrangement links TRBV6-1 to TRBJ1-5; no clear D. Trimming cost V 7 bases and J 4 bases, with 11 bases left between them. Germline CDR1 is MNHNS and CDR2 is SASEGT. The CDR3 has 13 amino acids. CDR3 protein: CASTQSANQPQHF. The CDR3 DNA is TGTGCCAGCACTCAGTCTGCTAATCAGCCCCAGCATTTT.

The chain is built from TRBV15 and TRBJ2-1; 14 bases are a match to TRBD2. CDR3 length: 16 residues. The germline CDR1 and CDR2 sequences are LNHNV and YYDKDF (reference sequence). V lost 4 bases and J lost 7; bases outside the gene matches: 6. CDR3 region: CATSTRWTSGRNEQFF. The CDR3 region has the DNA TGTGCCACCAGCACCCGCTGGACTAGCGGGAGGAATGAGCAGTTCTTC.

This clone was detected a few times. The DNA for the CDR3 is TGCAGCGGGAACTCTGACAGGGATCAAACTGAAGCTTTCTTT. Amino acid sequence: CSGNSDRDQTEAFF. The genes are TRBV29-1 and TRBJ1-1, with 7 bases fitting TRBD1. This CDR3 is 14 amino acids long. V shed 7 bases, J shed 5 bases, and the junction held 13 bases outside the gene matches. From germline, CDR1 is SQVTM and CDR2 ANQGSEA.

This rearrangement joins TRBV7-6 to TRBJ2-2, with TRBD2 matching over 15 bases. Germline values: CDR1 SGHVS, CDR2 FNYEAQ. The CDR3 totals 19 residues. V lost 4 bases to trimming and J lost 5 bases; unmatched junction nucleotides: 11. This CDR3 is CASSSPPSGLAGGTGELFF. The CDR3 nucleotides are TGTGCCAGCAGCTCCCCCCCCTCGGGACTAGCGGGAGGAACCGGGGAGCTGTTTTTT.

This clone was counted a few times. The chain uses TRBV2 and TRBJ1-5; D is undetermined. CDR1 is SNHLY, CDR2 FYNNEI, per germline. The CDR3 runs to 16 residues. V was shortened by 6 bases and J by 0 bases, with 15 bases between the two germline ends. CDR3 sequence reads: CASSRERQNSNQPQHF. The CDR3 nucleotides are TGTGCCAGCAGCCGGGAGCGCCAGAATAGCAATCAGCCCCAGCATTTT.

The rearrangement joins TRBV7-9 to TRBJ1-4; D remains ambiguous. Trimming removed 6 bases from V and 2 bases from J, with 16 bases in between. The germline V gene encodes CDR1 SEHNR and CDR2 FQNEAQ (reference sequence). This CDR3 spans 16 amino acids. The CDR3 loop reads CASRARPGGTNEKLFF. The CDR3 DNA is TGTGCCAGCAGGGCGAGGCCCGGCGGGACTAATGAAAAACTGTTTTTT.

The J gene is TRBJ1-6, the V gene TRBV7-9, with a weak D call TRBD1 (5 bases). CDR3 size: 15 residues. Looked up from germline, CDR1 is SEHNR and CDR2 is FQNEAQ (reference sequence). Trimming took 0 bases from V and 8 from J, leaving 11 bases between them. The CDR3 loop reads CASSLAAGYYSPLHF. DNA for the CDR3: TGTGCCAGCAGCTTAGCCGCAGGGTACTATTCACCCCTCCACTTT.

V usage is TRBV10-3 and J usage is TRBJ1-3, with TRBD1 matching over 8 bases. The germline V gene encodes CDR1 ENHRY and CDR2 SYGVKD. Trimming cost V 11 bases and J 0 bases; bases outside gene matches: 6. The CDR3 has 14 amino acids. The CDR3, as DNA: TGTGCCTGTTCTACAGGGGGCTCTGGAAACACCATATATTTT. Translating it yields CACSTGGSGNTIYF.

CDR3 DNA: TGTGCCAGCAGCTTAGAATTGGCAGCACGGGGCACTGAAGCTTTCTTT. This translates into CASSLELAARGTEAFF. The chain uses TRBV11-2 and TRBJ1-1; D gene ambiguous. Germline V lookup: CDR1 SGHAT, CDR2 FQNNGV. The CDR3 is 16 residues long. Trimming took off 0 bases at V and 4 bases at J, with 15 bases between the two ends. Drawing the rest from reference TRBV11-2 and TRBJ1-1, the complete variable domain is EAGVAQSPRYKIIEKRQSVAFWCNPISGHATLYWYQQILGQGPKLLIQFQNNGVVDDSQLPKDRFSAERLKGVDSTLKIQPAKLEDSAVYLCASSLELAARGTEAFFGQGTRLTVV.

The chain joins TRBV6-1 to TRBJ1-2; D ambiguous. The CDR3 is 14 residues long. V lost 5 bases to trimming and J lost 1 base, with 11 bases between them. Germline assignment: CDR1 MNHNS and CDR2 SASEGT. The CDR3 here is CASSPSTGNYGYTF. CDR3 bases: TGTGCCAGCAGTCCATCGACTGGTAACTATGGCTACACCTTC.

Only one count was recorded for this clone. The rearrangement links TRBV15 to TRBJ2-7, with TRBD2 as a possible D gene (6 bases). CDR3 length equals 16 residues. V lost 1 base and J 5 bases, leaving 18 bases between the germline ends. Germline CDR1 LNHNV, CDR2 YYDKDF (reference sequence). CDR3 nucleotides: TGTGCCACCAGCAGAGCTACACGGGAGTCGGGAAACGAGCAGTACTTC. Translated, it gives CATSRATRESGNEQYF.

This chain uses TRBV5-1 with TRBJ2-3; 13 bases agree with TRBD2. In germline, CDR1 is SGHRS, CDR2 YFSETQ. Unmatched junction bases numbered 5, after V lost 4 bases and J lost 0 bases. This CDR3 has 17 amino acids. For the CDR3, the DNA is TGCGCCAGCAGCACTGGACTAGCGGGGGTTAGCACAGATACGCAGTATTTT. Translating it yields CASSTGLAGVSTDTQYF.

V and J are TRBV7-8 and TRBJ2-2; D unresolved. Trimming took off 1 base at V and 6 bases at J, with 9 bases between the two ends. CDR3 length: 14 amino acids. Germline CDR1 reads SGHVS; CDR2 reads FQNEAQ. The CDR3 here is CASSLVRVAGELFF. CDR3 in DNA: TGTGCCAGCAGCTTAGTACGAGTGGCCGGGGAGCTGTTTTTT.

This clone has only a few counts. The chain combines TRBV19 with TRBJ1-1, with 9 nucleotides matching TRBD1. CDR1 is LNHDA, CDR2 SQIVND, per germline (reference sequence). This CDR3 spans 12 amino acids. J lost 11 bases, V lost 5 bases, and 6 bases had no gene match. CDR3 coding DNA: TGTGCCAGTAGTCTCTGGGACAGGGATGCTTTCTTT. This codes for CASSLWDRDAFF.